This T cell receptor (beta chain) was documented in a study of radiation and T cells in renal cell carcinoma. The overall study: Nephrectomy followed 15 Gy stereotactic body radiation by 4 weeks.

In regard to this clone: Its antigen is not known.

Method: immunoSEQ multiplex PCR; TCRdb's copy keeps in-frame clones and lacks some. The sample yields tens of thousands of clones, around 86% seen once. Time point noted: blood 2 weeks post-SBRT. Treatment defined: 15 Gy SBRT to primary tumor, nephrectomy 4 weeks later. Study-wide results and caveats: In blood, top tumor clones expanded by 2 weeks, shrinking by 4.

The receptor comes from a woman between 50 and 59 years old with renal cell carcinoma. The sample consisted of blood, taken from a patient whose treatment included radiotherapy and nephrectomy.

The CDR3 spells CASSLGSGLSYEQYF. The CDR3 DNA is TGTGCCAGCAGCTTAGGGTCAGGATTATCCTACGAGCAGTACTTC. V usage is TRBV7-6 and J usage is TRBJ2-7; no clear D. V was trimmed by 1 base and J by 1 base, leaving 11 bases between them. The germline gives CDR1 SGHVS, CDR2 FNYEAQ. This CDR3 is 15 amino acids long.